The clone carrying this TCR beta chain was counted a few times. In the authors' workflow: Quantification of nucleated cells was approximated via reference gene primer amplification. TCRdb's copy holds only in-frame clones and misses some; the assay was immunoSEQ multiplex PCR. V, J and clone size derive from that table, while D and trimming were established from the DNA sequence. The sample gives 100,000 to 150,000 clones, approximately 80% of which show up once; around 4.1% is in the top ten. Germline V lookup: CDR1 SGHVS, CDR2 FQNEAQ. V was trimmed by 7 bases and J by 1 base, leaving 10 bases between them. The CDR3 extends over 13 amino acids. The sample is drawn from a study of blood T cell repertoires in COVID-19. On the study more broadly: Sites across the United States, Italy and Spain contributed samples from acute and convalescent COVID-19. The cDNA or gDNA used as material had been derived from T cells, B-cell-depleted T cells, or PBMCs.

The specimen sequenced was peripheral blood. The genes are TRBV7-8 and TRBJ1-1, with D uncertain. This clonotype was sampled from a woman aged 50 to 60 with acute or convalescent COVID-19. CDR3 sequence (DNA): TGTGCCAGCAAGTCAAACTCGAACACTGAAGCTTTCTTT. Encoded protein: CASKSNSNTEAFF.